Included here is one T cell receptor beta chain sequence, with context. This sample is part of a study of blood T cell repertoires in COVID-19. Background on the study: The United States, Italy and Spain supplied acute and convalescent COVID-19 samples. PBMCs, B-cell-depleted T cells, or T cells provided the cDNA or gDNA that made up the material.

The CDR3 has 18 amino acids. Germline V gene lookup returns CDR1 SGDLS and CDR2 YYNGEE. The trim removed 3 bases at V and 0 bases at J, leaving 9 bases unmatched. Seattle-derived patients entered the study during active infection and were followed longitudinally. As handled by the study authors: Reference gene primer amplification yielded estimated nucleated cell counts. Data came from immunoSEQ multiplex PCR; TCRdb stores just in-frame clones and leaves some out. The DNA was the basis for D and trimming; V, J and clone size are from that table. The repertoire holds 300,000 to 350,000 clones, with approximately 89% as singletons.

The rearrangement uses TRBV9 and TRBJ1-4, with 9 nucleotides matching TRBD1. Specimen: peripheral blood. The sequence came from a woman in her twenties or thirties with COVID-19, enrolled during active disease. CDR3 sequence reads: CASSERQGESTTNEKLFF. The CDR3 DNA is TGTGCCAGCAGCGAGAGACAGGGGGAATCCACAACTAATGAAAAACTGTTTTTT.